Presented here are 2 T cell receptor beta chains from one specimen sequenced in a study. TCRdb processed the RT-PCR reads anew with MiXCR; each CDR3 protein has one entry. The sample records hundreds of thousands of distinct CDR3 sequences, more than 13% being singletons. Sequencing was done on a sample of memory CD4+ T cells from blood. All receptors derive from a female donor in good health, serving as a healthy control.

This clonotype has more than one count but fewer than ten. Without the conserved terminal phenylalanine or tryptophan, this CDR3 likely stems from a read error. The V call is TRBV7-2, the J call TRBJ2-7; 7 nucleotides match TRBD1. Germline CDR1 is SGHTA and CDR2 is FQGNSA. The CDR3 is made up of 15 amino acids. V was clipped by 4 bases and J by 4 bases; unmatched bases: 10. CDR3 in DNA: TGTGCCAGCAGCTCGGGCTGGACAGGCATTTACGAGCAGTACCTC. Its protein is CASSSGWTGIYEQYL.

The sample holds a few counts of this clonotype. This chain joins TRBV12-3 or TRBV12-4 and TRBJ1-1, with a possible D match to TRBD1 (5 bases). The V gene lost 1 base and the J gene lost 1 base, with 7 bases spanning the gap. The CDR3 consists of 14 residues. CDR3 in DNA: TGTGCCAGCAGTTTAGAACAGGCGAACACTGAAGCTTTCTTT. It yields the protein CASSLEQANTEAFF.